The entry below describes one T cell receptor beta chain. This sample stems from a study of T-cell memory formation after mild COVID-19. The V end was cut by 1 base, the J end by 0 bases, with 10 bases between. This CDR3 has 17 amino acids. Germline values: CDR1 SGHVS, CDR2 FNYEAQ. TCRdb redid the calling of the 5' RACE reads with MiXCR, one entry per CDR3 protein. The sample includes some 130,000 distinct CDR3 sequences, about 6% of them seen just once. The gene calls are TRBV7-6 and TRBJ2-6; D call uncertain. The source is an adult woman who had mild COVID-19 (a few samples of this study predate the infection). Cell type and time point are not known. Sample: PBMCs or a T cell subset sorted from them (not recorded which). DNA for the CDR3: TGTGCCAGCAGCTTAGATGGGTACACCTCTGGGGCCAACGTCCTGACTTTC. This gives the protein CASSLDGYTSGANVLTF.